The 16 T cell receptor beta chains below come from one sample, sequenced in a study of blood T cell repertoires in COVID-19. Libraries were prepared by immunoSEQ multiplex PCR; TCRdb keeps only in-frame clonotypes and omits some of them. The sample lists tens of thousands of clones; around four fifths were seen once. The sample comprised peripheral blood. Receptors were obtained from a man in his 70s with acute or convalescent COVID-19.

The V call is TRBV15, the J call TRBJ2-5; tentatively, D is TRBD1 (5 bases). This CDR3 is built from 15 residues. Trimming cost V 2 bases and J 1 base, with 11 bases left between them. CDR1 and CDR2 (germline): LNHNV, YYDKDF (reference sequence). The CDR3 sequence is CATSRTGHPQETQYF. The CDR3 DNA is TGTGCCACCAGCAGAACCGGACATCCCCAAGAGACCCAGTACTTC.

The chain employs TRBV5-1 and TRBJ1-3; tentatively, D is TRBD1 (6 bases). Germline V gene sequence: CDR1 SGHRS, CDR2 YFSETQ. Trimming left V 0 bases short and J 0 bases short, with 10 bases between. CDR3 length: 16 residues. This CDR3 reads CASSLGGPHSGNTIYF. The CDR3 coding sequence is TGCGCCAGCAGCTTGGGGGGGCCCCACTCTGGAAACACCATATATTTT.

This chain connects TRBV7-9 to TRBJ2-1; D possibly corresponds to TRBD2 (5 bases). The germline V gene has CDR1 SEHNR and CDR2 FQNEAQ (reference sequence). Trimming took 10 bases from V and 3 from J, leaving 19 bases between them. The CDR3 loop spans 15 amino acids. The CDR3 reads CAIAVGAPYYNEQFF. CDR3 nucleotides: TGTGCCATTGCCGTGGGAGCGCCCTACTACAATGAGCAGTTCTTC.

V and J are TRBV6-5 and TRBJ2-3; 8 bases are shared with TRBD2. Germline assignment: CDR1 MNHEY and CDR2 SVGAGI. V lost 6 bases to trimming and J lost 3 bases; unmatched junction nucleotides: 5. The CDR3 is 14 amino acids. CDR3 residues: CASRSGGGTDTQYF. DNA of the CDR3: TGTGCCAGCAGGAGCGGGGGCGGGACAGATACGCAGTATTTT.

The chain couples TRBV5-4 to TRBJ2-1; 7 nucleotides line up with TRBD2. V lost 2 bases, J lost 4 bases, and 3 bases stayed unmatched. Germline V gene lookup returns CDR1 SGHNT and CDR2 YYREEE (reference sequence). The CDR3 extends over 14 amino acids. The CDR3 DNA follows: TGTGCCAGCAGCTTTGGGGGGGTTTACAATGAGCAGTTCTTC. It is translated as CASSFGGVYNEQFF.

In DNA, the CDR3 is TGCGCCAGCAGCCAAGCAGGACTAGGTGAGACCCAGTACTTC. Its translation: CASSQAGLGETQYF. The chain carries TRBV4-1 and TRBJ2-5; TRBD2 matches at 7 bases. Germline assignment: CDR1 MGHRA and CDR2 YSYEKL. CDR3 length: 14 residues. The trim removed 1 base at V and 5 bases at J, leaving 4 bases unmatched.

The rearrangement uses TRBV18 and TRBJ1-6; possible D gene TRBD1, 6 bases. Germline V gene sequence: CDR1 KGHSH, CDR2 LQKENI. V was shortened by 2 bases and J by 6 bases, with 8 bases between the two germline ends. The CDR3 has 14 amino acids. The CDR3 DNA sequence: TGTGCCAGCTCACCAGGGGGCCCTAATTCACCCCTCCACTTT. Protein product: CASSPGGPNSPLHF.

This clone was picked up a small number of times. The rearrangement uses TRBV7-6 and TRBJ1-6; TRBD1 matches at 7 bases. V trimming: 4 bases; J trimming: 4 bases; junction bases outside the gene matches: 10. Germline CDR1 is SGHVS and CDR2 is FNYEAQ. The CDR3 has 17 amino acids. The CDR3 loop is CASSSTGTAFYNSPLHF. The CDR3 nucleotides read TGTGCCAGCAGCTCCACCGGGACAGCCTTTTATAATTCACCCCTCCACTTT.

V and J are TRBV5-6 and TRBJ2-2, with TRBD1 matching 10 bases. Germline V gives CDR1 SGHDT, CDR2 YYEEEE. The V segment lost 4 bases and the J segment 3 bases; nucleotides outside the gene matches: 6. CDR3 length: 16 residues. As DNA, the CDR3 is TGTGCCAGCAGCGCGACAGGGGGCGCAGACACCGGGGAGCTGTTTTTT. Protein: CASSATGGADTGELFF.

This chain uses TRBV10-2 with TRBJ2-5; D is unclear. Between the trimmed V and J ends, which lost 7 bases and 3 bases, there was a span of 18 bases. CDR3 length equals 15 residues. The germline gives CDR1 WSHSY, CDR2 SAAADI. The CDR3, as DNA: TGCGCCAGCAATGTTGACCGTAGCCCCGAAGAGACCCAGTACTTC. Residues: CASNVDRSPEETQYF.

The rearrangement links TRBV6-5 to TRBJ1-5; possibly TRBD1 for D (5 bases). The CDR3 is 14 residues long. The V gene's germline CDR1 is MNHEY and CDR2 SVGAGI. Trimming removed 0 bases from V and 5 bases from J, with 8 bases in between. The CDR3 coding sequence is TGTGCCAGCAGTTACTCGCCAGGGTATCAGCCCCAGCATTTT. Translated, it gives CASSYSPGYQPQHF.

The chain carries TRBV5-1 and TRBJ2-5; 10 nucleotides align to TRBD1. V was clipped by 3 bases and J by 4 bases; unmatched bases: 6. CDR1 and CDR2 (germline): SGHRS, YFSETQ. This CDR3 contains 15 residues. For the CDR3, the DNA is TGCGCCAGCAGCTCAGCCGGGACAGGGGTAGAGACCCAGTACTTC. This gives the protein CASSSAGTGVETQYF.

This clone has just a few counts. This chain connects TRBV20-1 to TRBJ2-1; no definite D call. V lost 3 bases and J 5 bases, leaving 14 bases between the germline ends. Germline values: CDR1 DFQATT, CDR2 SNEGSKA (reference sequence). This CDR3 has 14 residues. The CDR3 DNA reads as TGCAGTGCTAGTTCCCCTACTCCGGACAATGAGCAGTTCTTC. This encodes CSASSPTPDNEQFF.

The chain employs TRBV7-8 and TRBJ2-1; weak D call: TRBD1 (6 bases). Trimming took 7 bases from V and 7 from J, leaving 11 bases between them. CDR1 and CDR2 from the germline V gene are SGHVS and FQNEAQ. This CDR3 has 12 amino acids. The CDR3: CASKGGWNEQFF. CDR3 bases: TGTGCCAGCAAAGGGGGTTGGAATGAGCAGTTCTTC.

This clone was seen a few times. The rearrangement uses TRBV2 and TRBJ2-7; a weak D match, TRBD1 (5 bases). The CDR3 totals 15 residues. V lost 6 bases and J lost 0, with 15 bases in between. Germline CDR1 is SNHLY and CDR2 is FYNNEI. The CDR3 here is CASSHRTLDSYEQYF. In nucleotides, the CDR3 is TGTGCCAGCAGCCACAGGACCCTCGACTCCTACGAGCAGTACTTC. The whole variable domain, remainder taken from reference TRBV2 and TRBJ2-7, is EPEVTQTPSHQVTQMGQEVILRCVPISNHLYFYWYRQILGQKVEFLVSFYNNEISEKSEIFDDQFSVERPDGSNFTLKIRSTKLEDSAMYFCASSHRTLDSYEQYFGPGTRLTVT.

This clone was seen ten or more times. This chain connects TRBV15 to TRBJ1-2; D gene ambiguous. Germline V gene sequence: CDR1 LNHNV, CDR2 YYDKDF (reference sequence). Trimming removed 1 base from V and 2 bases from J, with 8 bases in between. This CDR3 has 14 residues. The CDR3: CATSRAGFNYGYTF. In DNA form, the CDR3 reads TGTGCCACCAGCAGAGCTGGCTTCAACTATGGCTACACCTTC.